Listed below are T cell receptor beta chains from one sample, sequenced in a study of identical twins. One entry per CDR3 protein, called by TCRdb with MiXCR from the 5' RACE reads. The sample holds approximately 700,000 distinct CDR3 sequences; approximately 6% are singletons and the top ten take approximately 1.6%. What was sequenced was naive T cells sorted from blood. These receptors came from a man younger than 30 in good health. CDR3s include the opening cysteine and the closing phenylalanine or tryptophan. A D gene is named only where the DNA matches it firmly. Some rows mark clone size as missing; the rest say once, few, many or name a class of expanded clone.

TRBJ1-6,NA,TRBV9,NA,CASSPDHNSPLHF,TGTGCCAGCAGCCCGGACCATAATTCACCCCTCCACTTT
TRBJ1-5,TRBD1,TRBV27,many,CASSLSPGGNGNQPQHF,TGTGCCAGCAGTTTATCCCCAGGGGGTAATGGCAATCAGCCCCAGCATTTT
TRBJ2-1,TRBD1,TRBV9,many,CASSRQGNNEQFF,TGTGCCAGCAGCCGACAGGGAAACAATGAGCAGTTCTTC
TRBJ1-1,NA,TRBV10-3,many,CAISPTGMNTEAFF,TGTGCCATCAGCCCTACAGGGATGAACACTGAAGCTTTCTTT
TRBJ2-2,NA,TRBV3-1,NA,CASSQESFSSTGELFF,TGTGCCAGCAGCCAAGAGTCCTTTTCGAGCACCGGGGAGCTGTTTTTT
TRBJ2-3,TRBD2,TRBV30,NA,CAWSLAGAADTQYF,TGTGCCTGGTCCTTAGCGGGAGCGGCAGATACGCAGTATTTT
TRBJ2-1,TRBD1,TRBV6-1,NA,CASTPGTGGFEQFF,TGTGCCAGCACCCCAGGGACAGGGGGTTTTGAGCAGTTCTTC
TRBJ2-1,TRBD2,TRBV5-6,few,CASSTRTSGSAYNEQFF,TGTGCCAGCAGCACTCGGACTAGCGGATCCGCCTACAATGAGCAGTTCTTC
TRBJ2-7,TRBD2,TRBV30,few,CAWSPTSGSNEQYF,TGTGCCTGGAGCCCGACTAGCGGGAGTAACGAGCAGTACTTC
TRBJ2-5,TRBD1,TRBV4-1,few,CASTDRGQAAQYF,TGCGCCAGCACCGACAGGGGCCAAGCGGCCCAGTACTTC
TRBJ2-5,NA,TRBV29-1,many,CSAGQSIQETQYF,TGCAGCGCTGGACAGTCAATACAAGAGACCCAGTACTTC
TRBJ2-5,NA,TRBV7-9,many,CASSLQGGMETQYF,TGTGCCAGCAGCCTACAGGGAGGGATGGAGACCCAGTACTTC